Listed below are T cell receptor beta chains from one sample, sequenced in a study of blood T cell repertoires in COVID-19. Repertoires were generated with immunoSEQ multiplex PCR, while TCRdb's copy carries only in-frame clones and drops some. The data show 100,000 or so clones, with 75% to 95% seen just once and about 3.9% held by the top ten. The material sequenced was peripheral blood. These receptors were obtained from a man aged 18 to 29 with acute or convalescent COVID-19. The CDR3 runs from the conserved cysteine through the conserved F or W. The order of the fields is CDR3 protein, CDR3 length, clone size, V gene. A clone size is listed for some rows: how often the clone was seen (once, few, many), or a class if it is expanded.

cdr3_aa: CASIRGRGREGYTF
cdr3_length: 14
clone_size: NA
v_call: TRBV19

cdr3_aa: CASSVRLHYGYTF
cdr3_length: 13
clone_size: few
v_call: TRBV6-4

cdr3_aa: CASSQYPPGTGTNYGYTF
cdr3_length: 18
clone_size: NA
v_call: TRBV4-1

cdr3_aa: CASKPDRAGNTIYF
cdr3_length: 14
clone_size: NA
v_call: TRBV19

cdr3_aa: CASSQGLPSYEQYF
cdr3_length: 14
clone_size: NA
v_call: TRBV2

cdr3_aa: CASSLEGGIQPQHF
cdr3_length: 14
clone_size: NA
v_call: TRBV5-8

cdr3_aa: CASSWVGAGGNTIYF
cdr3_length: 15
clone_size: NA
v_call: TRBV7-9

cdr3_aa: CASSWDRGPYNEQFF
cdr3_length: 15
clone_size: NA
v_call: TRBV19

cdr3_aa: CASSFRGKETQYF
cdr3_length: 13
clone_size: NA
v_call: TRBV27

cdr3_aa: CASSDDGQYARQPQHF
cdr3_length: 16
clone_size: NA
v_call: TRBV7-9

cdr3_aa: CASSAGRTGSSYEQYF
cdr3_length: 16
clone_size: once
v_call: TRBV27

cdr3_aa: CASSPPGASTDTQYF
cdr3_length: 15
clone_size: NA
v_call: TRBV18

cdr3_aa: CASSLLRGDTQYF
cdr3_length: 13
clone_size: NA
v_call: TRBV3-1/TRBV3-2

cdr3_aa: CASSFYVAGGNTGELFF
cdr3_length: 17
clone_size: once
v_call: TRBV5-6

cdr3_aa: CASSPQTGGSNTQYF
cdr3_length: 15
clone_size: NA
v_call: TRBV5-1

cdr3_aa: CASSPSQVTSYEQYF
cdr3_length: 15
clone_size: NA
v_call: TRBV18

cdr3_aa: CASYTGGEETQYF
cdr3_length: 13
clone_size: NA
v_call: TRBV18

cdr3_aa: CASSSGQDYGYTF
cdr3_length: 13
clone_size: NA
v_call: TRBV5-1

cdr3_aa: CASSAQARIQPQHF
cdr3_length: 14
clone_size: NA
v_call: TRBV19

cdr3_aa: CSVLDREDGYTF
cdr3_length: 12
clone_size: NA
v_call: TRBV29-1

cdr3_aa: CATSRDPGTGGEKLFF
cdr3_length: 16
clone_size: NA
v_call: TRBV15

cdr3_aa: CSVEVFELGLAGHYNEQFF
cdr3_length: 19
clone_size: NA
v_call: TRBV29-1

cdr3_aa: CASSPFPTGSTEAFF
cdr3_length: 15
clone_size: NA
v_call: TRBV27

cdr3_aa: CASSVGPGGVHNEQFF
cdr3_length: 16
clone_size: once
v_call: TRBV9